The rows below give T cell receptor beta chains drawn from one sample of a study of blood T cell repertoires in COVID-19. Here immunoSEQ multiplex PCR was the method, and the copy in TCRdb shows in-frame clones only, minus some. The table has 15,000 to 20,000 clones, roughly 86% seen once; the top ten hold roughly 10%. The sequencing sample was made of peripheral blood. These receptors all come from a human donor in a cohort sampled during active COVID-19. Each CDR3 is given with its conserved first and last residue. Each record gives: D gene, clone size, V gene, J gene, CDR3 protein, CDR3 DNA. The D gene is left open where the match is weak. Clone size, where shown, is once, few, many, or a class for clones that have expanded.

>-|once|TRBV30|TRBJ1-5
CAWSGGGRQPQHF
TGTGCCTGGAGTGGTGGGGGCCGCCAGCCCCAGCATTTT
>-|-|TRBV7-9|TRBJ1-5
CASSLGLGRDNQPQHF
TGTGCCAGCAGCTTAGGCTTAGGGAGGGACAATCAGCCCCAGCATTTT
>-|-|TRBV6-4|TRBJ2-3
CASSFGSGWSDTQYF
TGTGCCAGCAGTTTCGGGAGCGGGTGGTCAGATACGCAGTATTTT
>TRBD2|-|TRBV15|TRBJ2-1
CATSFERGGSREQFF
TGTGCCACCAGCTTCGAGCGGGGGGGCAGCCGTGAGCAGTTCTTC
>TRBD2|-|TRBV7-6|TRBJ2-2
CASSPSAGGLGTGELFF
TGTGCCAGCAGCCCATCAGCGGGGGGTCTGGGCACCGGGGAGCTGTTTTTT
>-|-|TRBV24-1|TRBJ1-5
CATTRQINQPQHF
TGTGCCACCACCAGACAGATCAATCAGCCCCAGCATTTT
>TRBD1|-|TRBV4-2|TRBJ1-3
CASSQETTGTGNTIYF
TGTGCCAGCAGCCAAGAAACGACAGGGACTGGAAACACCATATATTTT
>-|-|TRBV27|TRBJ2-3
CASSSPFLLGTDMQYF
TGTGCCAGCAGTTCTCCCTTCCTCCTTGGCACAGATATGCAGTATTTT
>-|-|TRBV30|TRBJ2-3
CAWSWTVKSTDTQYF
TGTGCCTGGAGCTGGACAGTTAAAAGCACAGATACGCAGTATTTT
>-|-|TRBV9|TRBJ1-6
CASSTPGQRNSPLHF
TGTGCCAGCAGCACACCGGGACAACGAAATTCACCCCTCCACTTT
>-|-|TRBV6-1|TRBJ1-2
CASSELSEGARGYTF
TGTGCCAGCAGTGAGTTGAGCGAAGGAGCTCGTGGCTACACCTTC
>-|-|TRBV12-3/TRBV12-4|TRBJ2-7
CASSSGFPYEQYF
TGTGCCAGCAGTTCAGGATTCCCCTACGAGCAGTACTTC
>TRBD2|once|TRBV19|TRBJ2-1
CASSPSGLGQFF
TGTGCCAGTAGTCCTAGCGGACTGGGGCAGTTCTTC
>-|once|TRBV5-1|TRBJ2-5
CASAGAVQETQYF
TGCGCCAGCGCCGGCGCGGTCCAAGAGACCCAGTACTTC
>-|-|TRBV11-2|TRBJ1-5
CASSPDRDQPQHF
TGTGCCAGCAGCCCCGATCGAGATCAGCCCCAGCATTTT
>-|-|TRBV30|TRBJ1-2
CAWSVLSQGLGYTF
TGTGCCTGGAGTGTACTTAGTCAGGGGCTGGGCTACACCTTC
>-|-|TRBV19|TRBJ1-1
CASNPRRVSMNTEAFF
TGTGCCAGTAACCCCCGCCGGGTTTCCATGAACACTGAAGCTTTCTTT
>-|-|TRBV7-9|TRBJ1-1
CASARTGMNTEAFF
TGTGCCAGCGCGAGAACAGGGATGAACACTGAAGCTTTCTTT
>TRBD2|-|TRBV3-1/TRBV3-2|TRBJ2-2
CASSPGTRLGTGELFF
TGTGCCAGCAGCCCAGGGACTAGATTGGGCACCGGGGAGCTGTTTTTT
>TRBD2|-|TRBV7-2|TRBJ2-5
CASSLVGLAGEAQYF
TGTGCCAGCAGCTTAGTGGGACTAGCGGGTGAGGCCCAGTACTTC
>TRBD1|-|TRBV6-5|TRBJ1-1
CASRGQGAGPEAFF
TGTGCCAGCAGAGGACAGGGGGCCGGGCCTGAAGCTTTCTTT
>-|-|TRBV15|TRBJ2-7
CATRYHRHLDSCEQYF
TGTGCCACCAGGTATCACAGGCACTTGGATAGTTGCGAGCAGTACTTC